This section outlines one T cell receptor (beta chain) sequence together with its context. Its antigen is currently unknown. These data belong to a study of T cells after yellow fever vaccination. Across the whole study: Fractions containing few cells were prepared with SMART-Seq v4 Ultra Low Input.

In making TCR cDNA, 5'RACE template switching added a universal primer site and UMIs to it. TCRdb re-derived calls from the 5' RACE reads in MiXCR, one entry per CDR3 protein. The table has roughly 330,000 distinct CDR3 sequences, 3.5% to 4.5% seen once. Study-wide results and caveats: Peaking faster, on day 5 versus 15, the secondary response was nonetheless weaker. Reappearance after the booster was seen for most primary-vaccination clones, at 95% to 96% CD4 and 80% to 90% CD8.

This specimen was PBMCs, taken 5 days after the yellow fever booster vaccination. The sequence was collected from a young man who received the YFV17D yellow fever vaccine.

CDR3 nucleotides: TGCGCCAGCAGTTTGCGGGGGACAGGGGCCCCTGAAGCTTTCTTT. Translation gives CASSLRGTGAPEAFF. The chain recombines TRBV5-1 with TRBJ1-1; 10 bases are a match to TRBD1. Germline V CDR1 and CDR2: SGHRS, YFSETQ. The V segment lost 5 bases and the J segment 6 bases; nucleotides outside the gene matches: 10. This CDR3 is 15 amino acids long.